This TCR beta chain was retrieved from a study of cytomegalovirus exposure and HLA in healthy donors. Study conclusions and caveats: In the analysis, some V segments, TRBV6-2 and TRBV6-3 included, were excluded as indistinguishable. It was in a later analysis that TCR association rates were seen to vary by HLA locus, highest for DRB1 and lowest for HLA-C. Researchers counted about 150 TCR beta chains as cytomegalovirus-associated.

Germline V gene data show CDR1 as MGHRA and CDR2 as YSYEKL. This CDR3 region has 13 residues. Trimming took off 0 bases at V and 3 bases at J, with 6 bases between the two ends. This clone was picked up a small number of times. The antigen is not known. The PCR used 60 Vbeta and 13 Jbeta primers. Original data processing: Later, tens of millions of unique TCR beta chains were counted in an analysis, and about 10 million of them were shared. This table comes from immunoSEQ multiplex PCR, and its TCRdb copy is limited to in-frame clones, with some not included. The D gene and trimming were derived from the DNA, and the V and J assignments and clone size from that table. Among about 130,000 clones listed, 73% were seen once.

The sequencing sample was made of PBMCs. The chain uses TRBV4-1 and TRBJ2-7; no definite D call. The TCR was taken from a man between 60 and 75 years old in good health and CMV-seropositive. This CDR3 reads CASSQDQDYEQYF. Here the CDR3 DNA reads TGCGCCAGCAGCCAAGATCAGGACTACGAGCAGTACTTC.